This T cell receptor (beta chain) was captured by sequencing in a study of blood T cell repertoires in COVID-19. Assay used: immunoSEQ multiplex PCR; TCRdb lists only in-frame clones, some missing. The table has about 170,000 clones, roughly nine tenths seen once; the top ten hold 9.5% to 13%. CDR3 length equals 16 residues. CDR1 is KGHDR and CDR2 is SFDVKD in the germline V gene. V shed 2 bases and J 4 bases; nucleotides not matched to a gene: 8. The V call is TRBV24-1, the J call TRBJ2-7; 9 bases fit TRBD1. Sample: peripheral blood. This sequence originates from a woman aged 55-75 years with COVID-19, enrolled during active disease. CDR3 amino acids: CATSDSLQGALYEQYF. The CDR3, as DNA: TGTGCCACCAGTGATTCCCTACAGGGGGCGCTTTACGAGCAGTACTTC.